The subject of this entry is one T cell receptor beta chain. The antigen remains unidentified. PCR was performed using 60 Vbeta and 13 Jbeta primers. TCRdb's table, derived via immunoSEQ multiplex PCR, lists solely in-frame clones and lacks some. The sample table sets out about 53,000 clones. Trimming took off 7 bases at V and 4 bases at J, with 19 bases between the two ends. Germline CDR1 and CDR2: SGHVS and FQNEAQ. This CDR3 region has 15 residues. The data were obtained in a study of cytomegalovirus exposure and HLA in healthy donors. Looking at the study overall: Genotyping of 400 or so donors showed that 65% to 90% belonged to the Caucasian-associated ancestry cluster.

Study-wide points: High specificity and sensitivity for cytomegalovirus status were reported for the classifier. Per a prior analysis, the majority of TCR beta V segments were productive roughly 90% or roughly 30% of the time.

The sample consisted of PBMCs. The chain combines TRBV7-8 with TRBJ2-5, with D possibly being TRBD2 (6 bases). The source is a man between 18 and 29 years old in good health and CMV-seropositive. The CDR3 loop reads CASIQGTPGAETQYF. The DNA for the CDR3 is TGTGCCAGCATACAAGGGACTCCGGGAGCAGAGACCCAGTACTTC.